The 31 T cell receptor beta chains below come from one sample, sequenced in a study of CD8 T cells in Susac syndrome. An amount of RNA that ranged from roughly 0.5 to 1 ug was reverse transcribed with random hexamers. MiXCR was run by TCRdb on the immunoSEQ multiplex PCR reads, yielding one entry per CDR3 protein. In the table there are 100,000 to 150,000 distinct CDR3 sequences, 90% to 95% of which are singletons. Sequences were obtained from CD4+ T cells from PBMCs. The source of these receptors is a human donor in good health.

The gene calls are TRBV5-1 and TRBJ1-4; D is unresolved. This CDR3 spans 15 amino acids. V gave up 0 bases and J gave up 0 bases, with 6 bases separating them. The germline CDR1 and CDR2 sequences are SGHRS and YFSETQ. The CDR3 DNA reads TGCGCCAGCAGCTTGGGTGGGGCAACTAATGAAAAACTGTTTTTT. Translating gives CASSLGGATNEKLFF.

The chain joins TRBV6-5 to TRBJ2-7; D perhaps matches TRBD1 (6 bases). V was pared by 1 base and J by 2 bases, with 9 bases between. The CDR3 runs 14 residues. Germline V gives CDR1 MNHEY, CDR2 SVGAGI. The CDR3 region is CASSYLQGTYEQYF. The CDR3 nucleotides read TGTGCCAGCAGTTACTTACAGGGAACCTACGAGCAGTACTTC.

V usage is TRBV12-3 or TRBV12-4 and J usage is TRBJ1-5; 8 nucleotides line up with TRBD1. J gave up 4 bases and V 6 bases, and 8 bases lay outside the gene matches. The length of the CDR3 is 15 residues. CDR3 nucleotides: TGTGCCAGCAGACCCGACAGGGGACGTAATCAGCCCCAGCATTTT. Translation: CASRPDRGRNQPQHF.

The CDR3 spells CASGPPGGSNQPQHF. As DNA, the CDR3 is TGTGCCAGTGGCCCCCCGGGGGGTAGCAATCAGCCCCAGCATTTT. This chain links TRBV19 with TRBJ1-5; D is perhaps TRBD1 (5 bases). The CDR3 is made up of 15 amino acids. The V gene lost 8 bases and the J gene lost 0 bases, with 14 bases spanning the gap. In germline, CDR1 is LNHDA, CDR2 SQIVND (reference sequence).

The V and J genes are TRBV6-5 and TRBJ2-5, with D perhaps matching TRBD2 (7 bases). The germline V and J ends were trimmed by 5 bases and 4 bases, with 11 bases remaining between them. This CDR3 spans 13 amino acids. Per the germline V gene, CDR1 is MNHEY and CDR2 is SVGAGI. The CDR3 loop is CASSGGARETQYF. CDR3 DNA sequence: TGTGCCAGCAGTGGGGGGGCTCGAGAGACCCAGTACTTC.

The chain recombines TRBV12-1 with TRBJ2-1; no DNA check was done on the table's D call, TRBD2. TRBV12-1 is noted as a pseudogene. CDR3 length equals 13 residues. The CDR3 DNA follows: TGTGCCAGCAGCCCGCTAACTAGGAATGAGCAGTTCTTC. This gives the protein CASSPLTRNEQFF.

This clonotype was observed a single time. The chain carries TRBV5-1 and TRBJ2-7, with a possible D match to TRBD2 (6 bases). V gave up 0 bases and J gave up 3 bases, with 13 bases separating them. Looked up from germline, CDR1 is SGHRS and CDR2 is YFSETQ. CDR3 size: 15 residues. CDR3 DNA: TGCGCCAGCAGCTTGGCCGCTAGCGTGTTCTACGAGCAGTACTTC. Protein product: CASSLAASVFYEQYF. The entire variable domain, with the rest obtained from reference TRBV5-1 and TRBJ2-7, is as follows: KAGVTQTPRYLIKTRGQQVTLSCSPISGHRSVSWYQQTPGQGLQFLFEYFSETQRNKGNFPGRFSGRQFSNSRSEMNVSTLELGDSALYLCASSLAASVFYEQYFGPGTRLTVT.

V and J are TRBV28 and TRBJ2-7, with 9 bases identical to TRBD1. Per germline, CDR1 MDHEN and CDR2 SYDVKM. The V segment lost 7 bases and the J segment 2 bases; nucleotides outside the gene matches: 9. This CDR3 region has 15 residues. DNA for the CDR3: TGTGCCAGCATTCCAGCGACAGGGGGTGCCTACGAGCAGTACTTC. Encoded protein: CASIPATGGAYEQYF.

The chain links TRBV20-1 to TRBJ2-1; no clear D gene. Trimming took 0 bases from V and 1 from J, leaving 10 bases between them. Germline V gives CDR1 DFQATT, CDR2 SNEGSKA (reference sequence). The CDR3 is made up of 15 amino acids. This CDR3 reads CSARDNSRSYNEQFF. Here the CDR3 DNA reads TGCAGTGCTAGAGATAACTCACGGTCCTACAATGAGCAGTTCTTC.

V gene TRBV4-1 combines with J gene TRBJ2-6; TRBD1 agrees at 9 bases. The germline V gene encodes CDR1 MGHRA and CDR2 YSYEKL. V trimming: 0 bases; J trimming: 0 bases; junction bases outside the gene matches: 6. The length of the CDR3 is 19 residues. The CDR3 DNA is TGCGCCAGCAGCCAAGAATGGGGACAGGGCATCTCTGGGGCCAACGTCCTGACTTTC. As protein: CASSQEWGQGISGANVLTF.

The chain carries TRBV5-1 and TRBJ2-2; the D call may be TRBD1 or TRBD2 (5 bases each). V was trimmed by 0 bases and J by 0 bases, leaving 15 bases between them. The CDR3 totals 18 residues. CDR1 and CDR2 from the germline V gene are SGHRS and YFSETQ. In nucleotides, the CDR3 is TGCGCCAGCAGCTTGGGGGGGTTTGCGAGCTCGAACACCGGGGAGCTGTTTTTT. The encoded protein is CASSLGGFASSNTGELFF.

This chain links TRBV20-1 with TRBJ1-2; possible D gene TRBD1, 5 bases. CDR3 length equals 14 residues. Looked up from germline, CDR1 is DFQATT and CDR2 is SNEGSKA (reference sequence). V shed 6 bases and J shed 4 bases, with 18 bases lying between them. The CDR3 reads CSAPGTQPGYGYTF. CDR3 DNA: TGCAGTGCCCCCGGGACCCAGCCAGGCTATGGCTACACCTTC.

V gene TRBV7-2 combines with J gene TRBJ1-1; 9 nucleotides agree with TRBD1. J was trimmed by 8 bases and V by 2 bases; bases with no gene match: 3. This CDR3 region has 13 residues. Germline CDR1 and CDR2: SGHTA and FQGNSA. The DNA for the CDR3 is TGTGCCAGCAGCTTACCGGGACAGGGAGAAGCTTTCTTT. It is translated as CASSLPGQGEAFF.

J is TRBJ1-2 and V is TRBV5-1, with D possibly TRBD1 on 5 matching bases. The CDR3 covers 12 residues. The V gene's germline CDR1 is SGHRS and CDR2 YFSETQ. V gave up 5 bases and J gave up 0 bases, with 5 bases separating them. The CDR3 DNA is TGCGCCAGCAGAGGGGCTAACTATGGCTACACCTTC. Protein sequence: CASRGANYGYTF.

The chain recombines TRBV5-1 with TRBJ2-5; 11 bases align to TRBD2. CDR3 size: 16 residues. Germline V CDR1 and CDR2: SGHRS, YFSETQ. Trimming at V came to 4 bases and at J to 5 bases, leaving 10 bases not matched to a gene. The CDR3 here is CASSQTSGSGQETQYF. For the CDR3, the DNA is TGCGCCAGCAGCCAAACTAGCGGGAGTGGGCAGGAGACCCAGTACTTC.

This clonotype has more than one count but fewer than ten. The chain links TRBV3-1 to TRBJ2-6, with no clear D. The CDR3 runs to 15 residues. V lost 0 bases, J lost 1 base, and 4 bases lay in between. Germline V lookup: CDR1 LGHDT, CDR2 YNNKEL (reference sequence). The CDR3 DNA follows: TGTGCCAGCAGCCAAGATCCGTCTGGGGCCAACGTCCTGACTTTC. Its protein is CASSQDPSGANVLTF. The variable domain in full, with the rest retrieved from reference TRBV3-1 and TRBJ2-6, is DTAVSQTPKYLVTQMGNDKSIKCEQNLGHDTMYWYKQDSKKFLKIMFSYNNKELIINETVPNRFSPKSPDKAHLNLHINSLELGDSAVYFCASSQDPSGANVLTFGAGSRLTVL.

The chain links TRBV6-5 to TRBJ1-1, with unresolved D. Germline CDR1 and CDR2: MNHEY and SVGAGI. The length of the CDR3 is 15 residues. V dropped 0 bases and J dropped 3 bases, with 11 bases sitting between them. The CDR3 bases are TGTGCCAGCAGTTACTCCCGTCGCGGCGACACTGAAGCTTTCTTT. Its protein product is CASSYSRRGDTEAFF.

Details on this clonotype: A junction boundary mismatches the germline segment, possibly from a read error. The rearrangement uses TRBV12-3 or TRBV12-4 and TRBJ2-6; D is uncertain. The length of the CDR3 is 12 residues. CDR3 DNA: TGTGCCAGCAGTTTAAGTCCCAACGCCCTGACTTTC. It yields the protein CASSLSPNALTF.

V and J are TRBV28 and TRBJ2-5; TRBD2 is a possible D gene (6 bases). This CDR3 contains 13 residues. Germline V gives CDR1 MDHEN, CDR2 SYDVKM. V dropped 6 bases and J dropped 5 bases, with 13 bases sitting between them. The CDR3 sequence is CASRPAGLETQYF. CDR3 coding DNA: TGTGCCAGCAGGCCGGCGGGATTGGAGACCCAGTACTTC.

The chain uses TRBV11-1 and TRBJ2-7; 14 bases line up with TRBD2. V dropped 5 bases and J dropped 2; count of bases not matched to a gene: 8. Germline loops: CDR1 SGHAT, CDR2 FQDESV (reference sequence). The CDR3 has 17 residues. CDR3 sequence (DNA): TGTGCCAGCAGCCACGGGGGACTAGCGGGAGCTCCCTACGAGCAGTACTTC. Translation gives CASSHGGLAGAPYEQYF.

The chain joins TRBV3-1 to TRBJ2-1; D not resolved. Trimming took 4 bases from V and 3 from J, leaving 10 bases between them. Germline V gene sequence: CDR1 LGHDT, CDR2 YNNKEL (reference sequence). The CDR3 consists of 14 residues. For the CDR3, the DNA is TGTGCCAGCAGCCTGGCCCCGTACTACAATGAGCAGTTCTTC. As protein: CASSLAPYYNEQFF.

This chain links TRBV29-1 with TRBJ2-7; D remains ambiguous. In germline, CDR1 is SQVTM, CDR2 ANQGSEA. The CDR3 is 15 residues long. Trimming shortened V by 5 bases and J by 2 bases, and 19 bases separated the two germline ends. DNA of the CDR3: TGCAGCGTTATGTCTGGGCCAGCCGCAGCCTACGAGCAGTACTTC. Its translation: CSVMSGPAAAYEQYF.

This sequence joins TRBV7-9 and TRBJ2-1; perhaps TRBD2 as D (6 bases). Germline values: CDR1 SEHNR, CDR2 FQNEAQ (reference sequence). The CDR3 sequence is 14 residues long. Trimming stripped 3 bases from V and 4 bases from J, with 10 bases between. Written as DNA, the CDR3 is TGTGCCAGCAGCTTGGAGGGCAGTTACAATGAGCAGTTCTTC. Translation gives CASSLEGSYNEQFF. The full variable domain, with the rest looked up from reference TRBV7-9 and TRBJ2-1, is DTGVSQNPRHKITKRGQNVTFRCDPISEHNRLYWYRQTLGQGPEFLTYFQNEAQLEKSRLLSDRFSAERPKGSFSTLEIQRTEQGDSAMYLCASSLEGSYNEQFFGPGTRLTVL.

This rearrangement joins TRBV18 to TRBJ2-7; a weak D match, TRBD2 (6 bases). Trimming removed 2 bases from V and 1 base from J, with 12 bases in between. The CDR3 is made up of 15 amino acids. From germline, CDR1 is KGHSH and CDR2 LQKENI. Here the CDR3 reads CASSPKLARSYEQYF. For the CDR3, the DNA is TGTGCCAGCTCACCAAAGCTAGCGCGTTCCTACGAGCAGTACTTC.

The genes are TRBV7-9 and TRBJ2-1, with 10 bases lining up with TRBD2. The CDR3 is made up of 16 amino acids. Per germline, CDR1 SEHNR and CDR2 FQNEAQ (reference sequence). V lost 6 bases to trimming and J lost 6 bases; unmatched junction nucleotides: 11. CDR3 region: CASSHIPSGSSNEQFF. CDR3 sequence (DNA): TGTGCCAGCAGTCATATCCCTAGCGGGAGTTCCAATGAGCAGTTCTTC.

CDR3 amino acids: CSAGPRQTQYF. CDR3 DNA sequence: TGCAGTGCTGGTCCCAGGCAGACCCAGTACTTC. The chain joins TRBV20-1 to TRBJ2-5; the D is unclear. The germline V and J ends were trimmed by 5 bases and 6 bases, with 10 bases remaining between them. The CDR3 runs 11 residues. The germline CDR1 and CDR2 sequences are DFQATT and SNEGSKA (reference sequence).

This clonotype showed up just a few times. The chain couples TRBV28 to TRBJ2-7; D uncertain. The ends were cut back, 2 bases at V and 2 bases at J, with 4 bases in the middle. The CDR3 is 12 amino acids. Germline CDR1 is MDHEN and CDR2 is SYDVKM. The CDR3 reads CASSLAPYEQYF. Here the CDR3 DNA reads TGTGCCAGCAGTTTAGCCCCCTACGAGCAGTACTTC.

The chain recombines TRBV3-1 with TRBJ2-7; D possibly uses TRBD1 or TRBD2 (6 bases each). Germline V lookup: CDR1 LGHDT, CDR2 YNNKEL (reference sequence). The CDR3 is 15 amino acids. Trimming took 3 bases from V and 3 from J, leaving 15 bases between them. The chain's CDR3 is CASSQISGGGYEQYF. DNA of the CDR3: TGTGCCAGCAGCCAGATCTCCGGGGGCGGCTACGAGCAGTACTTC.

This CDR3 reads CAIRRGPGEKLFF. CDR3 DNA: TGTGCCATCAGGCGGGGGCCGGGTGAAAAACTGTTTTTT. This rearrangement joins TRBV10-3 to TRBJ1-4, with a possible D match to TRBD1 (6 bases). The germline V and J ends were trimmed by 6 bases and 7 bases, with 12 bases remaining between them. The CDR3 has 13 amino acids. Germline V lookup: CDR1 ENHRY, CDR2 SYGVKD.

The CDR3 sequence: CASSQYSSGQTGELFF. In DNA, the CDR3 is TGCGCCAGCAGCCAGTACTCTAGCGGACAGACCGGGGAGCTGTTTTTT. The rearrangement joins TRBV4-1 to TRBJ2-2; a possible D gene is TRBD2 (7 bases). Germline V gene sequence: CDR1 MGHRA, CDR2 YSYEKL. With 3 bases removed from V and 5 bases from J, the gap between germline ends came to 16 bases. CDR3 length equals 16 residues.

In its sample, this clonotype was seen once. The CDR3 DNA reads TGCGCCAGCAGCTTGGGATCTCGTGCCAACAATGAGCAGTTCTTC. This translates into CASSLGSRANNEQFF. The rearrangement links TRBV5-1 to TRBJ2-1, with unresolved D. The CDR3 is made up of 15 amino acids. V lost 0 bases, J lost 5 bases, and 12 bases lay in between. Per germline, CDR1 SGHRS and CDR2 YFSETQ.